Listed below are T cell receptor beta chains from one sample, sequenced in a study of cytomegalovirus exposure and HLA in healthy donors. Sequenced by immunoSEQ multiplex PCR; TCRdb stores in-frame clones only, minus some. This sample has nearly 200,000 clones; more than 75% occur once, and the top ten carry around 0.4%. Sequencing was performed on PBMCs. The receptors here all came from a male donor in good health and CMV-seropositive. Each CDR3 is given without its conserved first and last residue.

cdr3_length	v_call	j_call	cdr3_aa
13	TRBV19	TRBJ1-6	ASSLSGGTGSPLH
15	TRBV27	TRBJ2-7	ASSSSPFPGLPSEQY
12	TRBV19	TRBJ1-1	ASHQNRDIYEAF
12	TRBV10-3	TRBJ2-7	AIRPQGNSGEQY
13	TRBV6-5	TRBJ2-6	ASSLDQSGANVLT
13	TRBV11-2	TRBJ1-1	ASSLPGQMNTEAF
13	TRBV18	.	ASSPGVTGSYEQY
12	TRBV7-9	TRBJ1-6	ASSLSLFNSPLH
11	TRBV6-5	TRBJ2-3	ASSRTNTDTQY
12	TRBV6-6	TRBJ2-7	ASNSQGSGYEQY
14	TRBV18	TRBJ2-5	ASSPRPAGSQETQY
13	TRBV11-1	TRBJ2-4	ASSLTGVAKNIQY
14	TRBV7-2	TRBJ2-3	ASSVTGAWPPDTQY
12	TRBV19	TRBJ2-2	ASSSWDLPGELF
12	TRBV18	TRBJ2-7	ASSSEDRVLEQY
13	TRBV7-9	TRBJ2-5	ASSLSDRGEETQY